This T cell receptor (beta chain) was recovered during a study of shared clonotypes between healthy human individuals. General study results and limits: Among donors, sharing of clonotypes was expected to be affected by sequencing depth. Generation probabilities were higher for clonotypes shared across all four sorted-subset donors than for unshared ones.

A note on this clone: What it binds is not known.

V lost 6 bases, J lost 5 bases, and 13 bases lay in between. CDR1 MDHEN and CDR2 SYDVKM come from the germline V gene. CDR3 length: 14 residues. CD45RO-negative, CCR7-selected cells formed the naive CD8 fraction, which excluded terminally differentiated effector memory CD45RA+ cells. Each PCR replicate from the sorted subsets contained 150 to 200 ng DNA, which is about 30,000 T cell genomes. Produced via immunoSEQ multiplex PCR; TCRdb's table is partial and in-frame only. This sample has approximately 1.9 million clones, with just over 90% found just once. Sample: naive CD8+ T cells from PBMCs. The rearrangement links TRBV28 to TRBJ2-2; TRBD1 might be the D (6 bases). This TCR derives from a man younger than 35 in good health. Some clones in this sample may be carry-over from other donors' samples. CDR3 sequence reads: CASSPGVGTGELFF. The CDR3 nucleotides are TGTGCCAGCAGCCCAGGGGTTGGGACCGGGGAGCTGTTTTTT.